The clone carrying this TCR beta chain was seen more than once but under ten times. Its antigen is undetermined. A single record per CDR3 protein comes from TCRdb applying MiXCR to the RT-PCR reads. The sample contains over 650,000 distinct CDR3 sequences, about a fifth of which appear only once. This record comes from a study of response to subunit inactivated influenza vaccine. Findings and limits, study-wide: Few additional T cells are recruited per seasonal influenza vaccination, authors suggested.

This CDR3 contains 15 residues. V shed 5 bases and J shed 5 bases, with 16 bases lying between them. This clonotype was sampled from a man aged 50 to 59 who received an inactivated influenza vaccine. The material was PBMCs from blood, obtained about 5 days after vaccination. V usage is TRBV12-3 or TRBV12-4 and J usage is TRBJ2-1; D not certain. The CDR3 DNA reads TGTGCCAGCAGTCAACGACCGGGCACAGACAATGAGCAGTTCTTC. It translates to CASSQRPGTDNEQFF.